This passage covers 3 T cell receptor beta chains from one sample sequenced in a study of control samples from healthy donors and cancer patients (TCRdb year 2020). The library was built by means of the immunoSEQ multiplex PCR assay. TCRdb carries this immuneACCESS record with in-frame sequences only. Its versions omit some clonotypes, under half of them owing to an unresolved V gene in the studies checked, with the rest unexplained. The sample records roughly 120,000 clones, roughly nine tenths of which are singletons. The leading ten clones occupy approximately 7.8% of the sample. Material for sequencing was blood. The receptors here all came from a woman aged 18-29 years in good health.

The chain is built from TRBV18 and TRBJ1-5; D is unresolved. The CDR3 is 13 amino acids. Looked up from germline, CDR1 is KGHSH and CDR2 is LQKENI. V was cut by 3 bases and J by 7 bases, with 10 bases left in between. The CDR3 DNA follows: TGTGCCAGCTCACCCGATGAGGTGCAGCCCCAGCATTTT. It translates to CASSPDEVQPQHF.

The rearrangement links TRBV3-1 (or the pseudogene TRBV3-2) to TRBJ2-3, with D unclear. The CDR3 has 13 amino acids. Germline assignment: CDR1 LGHDT and CDR2 YNNKEL (reference sequence). With 6 bases removed from V and 1 base from J, the gap between germline ends came to 8 bases. The CDR3 DNA reads TGTGCCAGCAGTCCGGGCCGCACAGATACGCAGTATTTT. As protein: CASSPGRTDTQYF.

This chain uses TRBV29-1 with TRBJ2-7, with D possibly being TRBD1 (6 bases). The CDR3 has 12 amino acids. Germline CDR1 and CDR2: SQVTM and ANQGSEA. Trimming cost V 5 bases and J 1 base, with 9 bases left between them. CDR3 protein: CSVSQGSYEQYF. The CDR3 DNA is TGCAGCGTTTCACAGGGTTCCTACGAGCAGTACTTC.